A single T cell receptor (beta chain) is shown here with its context. The germline gives CDR1 DFQATT, CDR2 SNEGSKA (reference sequence). V lost 3 bases and J lost 7, with 6 bases in between. The CDR3 loop spans 10 amino acids. Assay used: immunoSEQ multiplex PCR; TCRdb lists only in-frame clones, some missing. The sample includes 200,000 to 250,000 clones, about 94% of them seen just once. This sample was included in a study of control samples from healthy donors and cancer patients. This clonotype was sampled from a man over 45 in good health. The chain links TRBV20-1 to TRBJ1-2; D ambiguous. Material: blood. The CDR3 region is CSARPTGYTF. In nucleotides, the CDR3 is TGCAGTGCTAGGCCTACTGGCTACACCTTC.